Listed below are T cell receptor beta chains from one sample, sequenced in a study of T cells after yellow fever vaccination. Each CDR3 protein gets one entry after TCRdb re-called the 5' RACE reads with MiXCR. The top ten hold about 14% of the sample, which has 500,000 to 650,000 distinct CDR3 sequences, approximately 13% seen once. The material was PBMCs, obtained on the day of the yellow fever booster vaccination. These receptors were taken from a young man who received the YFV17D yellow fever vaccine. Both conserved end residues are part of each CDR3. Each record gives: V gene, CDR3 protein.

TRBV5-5	CASSLGGGSDTQYF
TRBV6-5	CASSYRTDVAKNIQYF
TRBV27	CASSLQGQGAFF
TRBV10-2	CASSEGGISGNTIYF
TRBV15	CATSIPGLAGDWNEQFF
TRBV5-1	CASSRLVGAGELFF
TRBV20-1	CSAHRGSLVQFF
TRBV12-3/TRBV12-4	CASSLGDYYGEQYF
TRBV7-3	CASRLTVGGRSYSSDSGANVLTF
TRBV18	CASSPQEFTGELFF
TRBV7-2	CASSLGAGGAGELFF
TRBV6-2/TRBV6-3	CASSYSKSSGKETQYF
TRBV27	CASHKQGGDQPQHF
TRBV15	CATSRDRRIGETQYF
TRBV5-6	CASSLEGHDEKLFF
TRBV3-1	CARKETQYF
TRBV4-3	CASSQDNRGTEAFF
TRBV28	CASSVGQGYYEQYF
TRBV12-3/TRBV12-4	CASSPTAGQGTLQQFF
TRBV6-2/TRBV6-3	CASSSTSVRIF
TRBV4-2	CASSQDRAGGGTDTQYF
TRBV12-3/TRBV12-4	CASSLPRINEQFF
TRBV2	CASSDSGLGDEQYF
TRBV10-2	CASSWQAEGETQYF
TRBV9	CASSVGSGTGELFF
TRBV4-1	CASSPWTSGRGYNEQFF
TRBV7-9	CASSSSGRTDTQYF
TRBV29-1	CSVASGTDTQYF
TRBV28	CASSLFKGLAGAYEQYF
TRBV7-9	CASSSLGGYTDTQYF
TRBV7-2	CASSLVGSSGRANEQFF
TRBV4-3	CASSQESGGGYNEQFF
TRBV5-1	CASSFPRSSGRGNEQFF
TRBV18	CASSGLAGIHEQYF
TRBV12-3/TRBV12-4	CASRTGHSNQPQHF
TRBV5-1	CASGSGAYEQYF
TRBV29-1	CSVGGGQGRTYEQYF
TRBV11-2	CASSLTDSAKEKLFF
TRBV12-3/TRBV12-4	CASSFQERNEKLFF
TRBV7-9	CASSADTSNQPQHF
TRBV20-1	CSARDPSGEGETQYF
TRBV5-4	CASSSAGLADLGTDTQYF
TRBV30	CAWSVGTGTPYEQYF
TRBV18	CASSPQPLREGGETQYF
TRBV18	CASSPPAIDTQYF